This record looks at one T cell receptor (beta chain) sequence and its context. Its antigen is not identified. 5'RACE with constant-segment primers built TCRalpha and TCRbeta cDNA libraries with UMIs. TCRdb reprocessed the 5' RACE reads with MiXCR, giving one entry per CDR3 protein. Among about 400,000 distinct CDR3 sequences listed, roughly 26% were seen once. These data originate in a study of T-cell memory formation after mild COVID-19. The study, taken as a whole, reports: The study found contracting CD4+ clones mainly in CM and EM and contracting CD8+ clones in EMRA. Memory cells collected pre-infection included some clones that later responded, suggesting cross-reactive memory joined. CD4/CD8 balance characterized clones contracting day 15 to 85, and CD4+ skew characterized later expanders.

V was pared by 5 bases and J by 6 bases, with 12 bases between. Germline loops: CDR1 SEHNR, CDR2 FQNEAQ (reference sequence). The CDR3 length is 13 residues. V usage is TRBV7-9 and J usage is TRBJ2-3; D remains ambiguous. The sample was PBMCs or a T cell subset sorted from them (not recorded which). This receptor was taken from an adult woman who had mild COVID-19 (a few samples of this study predate the infection). Cell type and time point are not known. DNA for the CDR3: TGTGCCAGCAGCAACCTACTTGGGGATACGCAGTATTTT. Encoded protein: CASSNLLGDTQYF.